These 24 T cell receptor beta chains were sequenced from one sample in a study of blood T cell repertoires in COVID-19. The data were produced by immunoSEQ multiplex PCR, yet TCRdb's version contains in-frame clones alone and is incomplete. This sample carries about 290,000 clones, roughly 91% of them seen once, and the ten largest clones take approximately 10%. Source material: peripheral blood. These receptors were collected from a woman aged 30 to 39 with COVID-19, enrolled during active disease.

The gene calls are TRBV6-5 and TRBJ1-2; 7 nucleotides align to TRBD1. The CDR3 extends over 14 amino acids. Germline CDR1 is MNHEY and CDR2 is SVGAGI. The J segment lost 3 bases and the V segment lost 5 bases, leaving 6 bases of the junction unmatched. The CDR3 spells CASSPGTEDYGYTF. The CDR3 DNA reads TGTGCCAGCAGTCCCGGGACAGAAGACTATGGCTACACCTTC.

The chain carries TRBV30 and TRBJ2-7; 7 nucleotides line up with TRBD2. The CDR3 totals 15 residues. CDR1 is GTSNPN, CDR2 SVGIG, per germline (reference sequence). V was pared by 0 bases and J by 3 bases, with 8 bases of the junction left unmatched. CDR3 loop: CAWSVRRRGDYEQYF. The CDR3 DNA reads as TGTGCCTGGAGTGTACGGCGACGGGGGGACTACGAGCAGTACTTC.

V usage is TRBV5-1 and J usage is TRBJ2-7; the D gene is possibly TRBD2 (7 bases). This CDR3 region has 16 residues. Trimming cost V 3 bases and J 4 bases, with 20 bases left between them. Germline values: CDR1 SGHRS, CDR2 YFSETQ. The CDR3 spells CASSSRVGGASYEQYF. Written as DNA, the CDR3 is TGCGCCAGCAGCTCCAGAGTAGGGGGGGCTTCTTACGAGCAGTACTTC.

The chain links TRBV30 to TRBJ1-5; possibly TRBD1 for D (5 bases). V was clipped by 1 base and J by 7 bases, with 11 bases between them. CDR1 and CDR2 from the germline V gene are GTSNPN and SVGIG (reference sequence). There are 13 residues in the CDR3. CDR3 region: CAWSERGWQPQHF. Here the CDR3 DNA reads TGTGCCTGGAGTGAAAGGGGATGGCAGCCCCAGCATTTT.

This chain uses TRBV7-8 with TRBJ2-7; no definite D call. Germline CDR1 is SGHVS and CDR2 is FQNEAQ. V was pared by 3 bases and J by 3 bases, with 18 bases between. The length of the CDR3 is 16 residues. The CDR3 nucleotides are TGTGCCAGCAGCTTCGACTCCCGGCCGATGAACTACGAGCAGTACTTC. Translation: CASSFDSRPMNYEQYF.

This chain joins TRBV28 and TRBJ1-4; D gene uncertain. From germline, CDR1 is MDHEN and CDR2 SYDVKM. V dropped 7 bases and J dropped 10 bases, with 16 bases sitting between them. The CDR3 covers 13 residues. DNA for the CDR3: TGTGCCAGCACCCCCCGCCCCGGTGGAAAACTGTTTTTT. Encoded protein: CASTPRPGGKLFF.

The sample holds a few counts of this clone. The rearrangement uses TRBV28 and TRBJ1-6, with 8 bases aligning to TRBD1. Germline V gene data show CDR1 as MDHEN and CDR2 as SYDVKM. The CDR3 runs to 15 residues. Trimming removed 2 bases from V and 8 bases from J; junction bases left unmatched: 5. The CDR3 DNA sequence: TGTGCCAGCAGTTTACCGGGACAGGTTGATTCACCCCTCCACTTT. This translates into CASSLPGQVDSPLHF.

CDR3: CASEPRQGTVYGYTF. The CDR3 DNA follows: TGTGCCAGTGAACCCCGACAGGGAACCGTCTATGGCTACACCTTC. The chain links TRBV19 to TRBJ1-2; 7 nucleotides align to TRBD1. Germline-derived CDR1 and CDR2 are LNHDA and SQIVND (reference sequence). V shed 8 bases and J 4 bases; nucleotides not matched to a gene: 13. The CDR3 totals 15 residues.

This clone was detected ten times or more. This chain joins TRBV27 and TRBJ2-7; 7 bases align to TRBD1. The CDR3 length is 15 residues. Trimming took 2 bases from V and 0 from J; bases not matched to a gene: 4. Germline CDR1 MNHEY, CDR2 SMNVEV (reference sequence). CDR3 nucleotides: TGTGCCAGCAGTTTAATGACAGGGACCTCCTACGAGCAGTACTTC. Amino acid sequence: CASSLMTGTSYEQYF.

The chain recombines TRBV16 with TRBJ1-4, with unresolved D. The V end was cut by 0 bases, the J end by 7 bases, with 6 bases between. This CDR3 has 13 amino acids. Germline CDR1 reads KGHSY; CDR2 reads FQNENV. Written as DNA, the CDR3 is TGTGCCAGCAGCCAATCTGTCGTTGAAAAACTGTTTTTT. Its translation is CASSQSVVEKLFF.

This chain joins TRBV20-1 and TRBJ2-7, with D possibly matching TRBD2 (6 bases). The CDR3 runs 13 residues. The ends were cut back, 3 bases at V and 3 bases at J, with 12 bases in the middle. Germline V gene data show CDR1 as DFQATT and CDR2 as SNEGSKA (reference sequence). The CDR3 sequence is CSASGTANYEQYF. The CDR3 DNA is TGCAGTGCTAGTGGGACTGCAAACTACGAGCAGTACTTC.

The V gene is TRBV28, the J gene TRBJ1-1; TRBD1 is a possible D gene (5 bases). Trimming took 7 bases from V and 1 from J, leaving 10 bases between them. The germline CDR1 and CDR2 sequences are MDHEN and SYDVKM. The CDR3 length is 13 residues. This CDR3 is CASTPTGNTEAFF. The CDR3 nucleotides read TGTGCCAGCACCCCTACAGGGAACACTGAAGCTTTCTTT.

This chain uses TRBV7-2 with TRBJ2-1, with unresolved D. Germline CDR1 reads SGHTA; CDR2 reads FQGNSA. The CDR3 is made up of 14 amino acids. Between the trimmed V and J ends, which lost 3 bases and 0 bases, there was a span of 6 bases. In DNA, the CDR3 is TGTGCCAGCAGCTTTAAGAGCTCCTACAATGAGCAGTTCTTC. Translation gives CASSFKSSYNEQFF.

In DNA, the CDR3 is TGTGCCAGCAGCGTCAGCGGGCGCAGCGGCAATGAGCAGTTCTTC. Protein: CASSVSGRSGNEQFF. This chain links TRBV9 with TRBJ2-1; a weak D match, TRBD2 (6 bases). Trimming pared 2 bases from V and 6 bases from J, leaving 15 bases between. The length of the CDR3 is 15 residues. Germline CDR1 and CDR2: SGDLS and YYNGEE.

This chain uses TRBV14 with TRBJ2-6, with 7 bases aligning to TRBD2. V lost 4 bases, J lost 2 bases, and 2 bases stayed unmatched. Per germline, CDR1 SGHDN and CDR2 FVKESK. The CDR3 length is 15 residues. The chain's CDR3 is CASSRGGAGANVLTF. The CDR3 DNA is TGTGCCAGCAGCCGTGGGGGGGCTGGGGCCAACGTCCTGACTTTC.

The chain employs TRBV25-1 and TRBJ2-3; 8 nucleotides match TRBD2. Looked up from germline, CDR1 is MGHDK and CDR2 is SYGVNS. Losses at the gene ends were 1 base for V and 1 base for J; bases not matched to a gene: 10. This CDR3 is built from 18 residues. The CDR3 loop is CASSEFTSGDGGTDTQYF. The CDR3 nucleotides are TGTGCCAGCAGTGAATTCACTAGCGGAGACGGTGGCACAGATACGCAGTATTTT.

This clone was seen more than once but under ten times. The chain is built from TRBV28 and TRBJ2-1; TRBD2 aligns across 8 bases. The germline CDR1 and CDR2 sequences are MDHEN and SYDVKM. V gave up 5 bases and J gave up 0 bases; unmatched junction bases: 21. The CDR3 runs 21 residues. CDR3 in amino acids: CASSMAGRAMYTGSSYNEQFF. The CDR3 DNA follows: TGTGCCAGCAGTATGGCCGGGAGGGCAATGTACACGGGAAGCTCCTACAATGAGCAGTTCTTC.

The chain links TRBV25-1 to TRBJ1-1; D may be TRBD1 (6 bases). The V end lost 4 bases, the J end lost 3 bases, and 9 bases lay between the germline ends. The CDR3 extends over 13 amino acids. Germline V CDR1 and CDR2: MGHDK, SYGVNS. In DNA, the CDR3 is TGTGCCAGCAGTGTGACAGGATACACTGAAGCTTTCTTT. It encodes CASSVTGYTEAFF.

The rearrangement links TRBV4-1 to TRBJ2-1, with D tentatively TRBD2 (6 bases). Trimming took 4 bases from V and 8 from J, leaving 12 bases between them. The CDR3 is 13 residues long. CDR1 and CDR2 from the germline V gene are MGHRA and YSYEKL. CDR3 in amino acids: CASSPLGGYEQFF. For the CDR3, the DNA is TGCGCCAGCAGCCCCCTAGGAGGGTATGAGCAGTTCTTC.

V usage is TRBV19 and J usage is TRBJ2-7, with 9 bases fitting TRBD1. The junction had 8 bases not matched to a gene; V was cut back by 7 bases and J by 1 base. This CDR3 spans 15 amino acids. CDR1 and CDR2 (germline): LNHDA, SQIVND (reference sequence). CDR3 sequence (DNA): TGTGCCAGTACCAAATCGACAGGGGGATCCTACGAGCAGTACTTC. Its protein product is CASTKSTGGSYEQYF.

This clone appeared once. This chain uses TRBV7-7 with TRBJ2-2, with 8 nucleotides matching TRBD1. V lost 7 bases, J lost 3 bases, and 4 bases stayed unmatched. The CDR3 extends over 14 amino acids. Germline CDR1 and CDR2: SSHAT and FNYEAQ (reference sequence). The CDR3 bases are TGTGCCAGCACTCGACAGGGGCACACCGGGGAGCTGTTTTTT. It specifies CASTRQGHTGELFF.

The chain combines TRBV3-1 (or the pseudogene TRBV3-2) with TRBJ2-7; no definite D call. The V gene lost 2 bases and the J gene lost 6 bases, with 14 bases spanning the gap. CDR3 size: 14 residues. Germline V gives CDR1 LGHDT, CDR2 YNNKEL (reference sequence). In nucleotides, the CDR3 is TGTGCCAGCAGCCAACTTAGCCGAATCGGCGAGCAGTACTTC. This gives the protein CASSQLSRIGEQYF.

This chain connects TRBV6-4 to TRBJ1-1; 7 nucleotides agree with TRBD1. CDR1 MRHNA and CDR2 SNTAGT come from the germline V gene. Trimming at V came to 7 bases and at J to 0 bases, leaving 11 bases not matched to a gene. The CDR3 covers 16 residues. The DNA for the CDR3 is TGTGCCAGCATGGGACGGGACAGAAAATTGAACACTGAAGCTTTCTTT. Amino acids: CASMGRDRKLNTEAFF.

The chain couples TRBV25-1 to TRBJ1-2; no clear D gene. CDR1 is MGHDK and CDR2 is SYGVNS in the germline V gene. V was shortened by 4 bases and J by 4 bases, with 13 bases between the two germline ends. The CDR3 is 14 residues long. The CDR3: CASSAPEGAYGYTF. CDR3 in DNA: TGTGCCAGCAGTGCCCCCGAGGGAGCCTATGGCTACACCTTC.